These 10 T cell receptor beta chains were sequenced from one sample in a study of shared clonotypes between healthy human individuals. Profiling relied on immunoSEQ multiplex PCR, and the TCRdb table lists in-frame clones only, not all of them. The sample yields over 95,000 clones, approximately 51% seen once. The source material was PBMCs. Receptors were obtained from a woman aged 35 to 49 in good health. Some clones in this sample may be carry-over from other donors' samples.

A few counts support this clone. The chain recombines TRBV15 with TRBJ2-1, with 9 bases lining up with TRBD2. J lost 16 bases, V lost 0 bases, and 10 bases had no gene match. Germline CDR1 LNHNV, CDR2 YYDKDF (reference sequence). This CDR3 contains 14 residues. The CDR3 loop reads CATSRDIVSGSRFF. The CDR3 region has the DNA TGTGCCACCAGCAGAGATATTGTTAGCGGGAGTCGTTTCTTC.

The genes are TRBV25-1 and TRBJ1-1; TRBD1 aligns across 8 bases. CDR1 is MGHDK, CDR2 SYGVNS, per germline. The CDR3 spans 18 residues. Losses at the gene ends were 2 bases for V and 0 bases for J; bases not matched to a gene: 11. This chain's CDR3 is CASSEGQGRGALNTEAFF. The CDR3 nucleotides read TGTGCCAGCAGTGAAGGACAGGGCAGGGGGGCGTTGAACACTGAAGCTTTCTTT. The complete variable domain, with remaining parts taken from reference TRBV25-1 and TRBJ1-1, reads EADIYQTPRYLVIGTGKKITLECSQTMGHDKMYWYQQDPGMELHLIHYSYGVNSTEKGDLSSESTVSRIRTEHFPLTLESARPSHTSQYLCASSEGQGRGALNTEAFFGQGTRLTVV.

This clone was detected only once. A read error likely explains this, since a far larger clone differs by one base. This chain connects TRBV29-1 to TRBJ1-2, with D possibly being TRBD1 (6 bases). The CDR3 is made up of 15 amino acids. Trimming shortened V by 3 bases and J by 5 bases, and 19 bases separated the two germline ends. Germline CDR1 and CDR2: SQVTM and ANQGSEA. In nucleotides, the CDR3 is TGCAGCGTTGATTGGCCTACAGGGTCGAAATATGGCTACACCTTC. Translating gives CSVDWPTGSKYGYTF. Combining the CDR3 with reference TRBV29-1 and TRBJ1-2 gives the whole variable domain SAVISQKPSRDICQRGTSLTIQCQVDSQVTMMFWYRQQPGQSLTLIATANQGSEATYESGFVIDKFPISRPNLTFSTLTVSNMSPEDSSIYLCSVDWPTGSKYGYTFGSGTRLTVV.

This clone was picked up many times. This chain connects TRBV6-6 to TRBJ2-1, with 7 bases aligning to TRBD2. V lost 0 bases and J lost 12; bases outside the gene matches: 11. This CDR3 is 15 amino acids long. Germline V gene sequence: CDR1 MNHNY, CDR2 SVGAGI (reference sequence). The CDR3 reads CASSYSTSPGGGQFF. The CDR3 nucleotides read TGTGCCAGCAGTTACTCGACGTCCCCGGGAGGTGGGCAGTTCTTC.

The gene calls are TRBV6-5 and TRBJ2-7; 13 bases map to TRBD2. J lost 3 bases, V lost 5 bases, and 1 base had no gene match. Per germline, CDR1 MNHEY and CDR2 SVGAGI. This CDR3 contains 14 residues. This CDR3 reads CASSRLAGGYEQYF. CDR3 DNA sequence: TGTGCCAGCAGTCGACTAGCGGGAGGCTACGAGCAGTACTTC.

This clone has only a few counts. The chain carries TRBV29-1 and TRBJ2-1; D remains ambiguous. CDR1 SQVTM and CDR2 ANQGSEA come from the germline V gene. V lost 7 bases to trimming and J lost 6 bases, with 16 bases between them. This CDR3 is built from 13 residues. The CDR3 region is CSALNVGGNEQFF. CDR3 bases: TGCAGCGCCCTGAATGTTGGCGGCAATGAGCAGTTCTTC.

This clone has a handful of counts. The genes are TRBV28 and TRBJ2-3; no clear D gene. CDR1 MDHEN and CDR2 SYDVKM come from the germline V gene. The CDR3 sequence is 12 residues long. Between the trimmed V and J ends, which lost 6 bases and 0 bases, there was a span of 4 bases. The CDR3 coding sequence is TGTGCCAGCAGGGGGAGCACAGATACGCAGTATTTT. Encoded protein: CASRGSTDTQYF.

The J gene is TRBJ2-1, the V gene TRBV5-3, with D perhaps matching TRBD1 (7 bases). TRBV5-3 is designated an ORF whose function remains uncertain. The CDR3 contains 14 residues. Deletions cut 5 bases from V and 5 bases from J, with 14 bases between. Here the CDR3 DNA reads TGTGCCAGAAGAGGTCAGGGGGGAGACAATGAGCAGTTCTTC. As protein: CARRGQGGDNEQFF.

This clone was detected ten times or more. V and J are TRBV10-2 and TRBJ1-2; TRBD1 might be the D (6 bases). Germline V CDR1 and CDR2: WSHSY, SAAADI. This CDR3 has 14 amino acids. V dropped 6 bases and J dropped 1 base, with 12 bases sitting between them. The CDR3 is CASSPTGRNYGYTF. DNA of the CDR3: TGCGCCAGCAGCCCAACAGGGCGTAACTATGGCTACACCTTC.

In this sample, this clone turned up many times. The chain joins TRBV28 to TRBJ1-1; possible D gene TRBD1, 6 bases. The CDR3 spans 14 residues. V shed 5 bases and J shed 5 bases, with 15 bases lying between them. Germline V gene lookup returns CDR1 MDHEN and CDR2 SYDVKM. The CDR3 region is CASSRRGAGTEAFF. CDR3 DNA: TGTGCCAGCAGTCGGAGGGGGGCTGGAACTGAAGCTTTCTTT.